This T cell receptor beta chain was found in a study of identical twins. V lost 5 bases to trimming and J lost 10 bases, with 3 bases between them. This CDR3 spans 10 amino acids. The germline V gene encodes CDR1 SEHNR and CDR2 FQNEAQ (reference sequence). This clonotype has a handful of counts. MiXCR, run by TCRdb on the 5' RACE reads, gives a single entry per CDR3 protein. The sample shows about 530,000 distinct CDR3 sequences, 20% to 25% of them seen only once. The data were also submitted as part of a second study, on yellow fever vaccine responses in identical twins.

The sequencing input was CD4+ T cells sorted from blood. The clonotype was recovered from a woman under 30 in good health. The rearrangement links TRBV7-9 to TRBJ2-6; D is unresolved. DNA for the CDR3: TGTGCCAGCAGCACAAACGTCCTGACTTTC. Amino acid sequence: CASSTNVLTF.